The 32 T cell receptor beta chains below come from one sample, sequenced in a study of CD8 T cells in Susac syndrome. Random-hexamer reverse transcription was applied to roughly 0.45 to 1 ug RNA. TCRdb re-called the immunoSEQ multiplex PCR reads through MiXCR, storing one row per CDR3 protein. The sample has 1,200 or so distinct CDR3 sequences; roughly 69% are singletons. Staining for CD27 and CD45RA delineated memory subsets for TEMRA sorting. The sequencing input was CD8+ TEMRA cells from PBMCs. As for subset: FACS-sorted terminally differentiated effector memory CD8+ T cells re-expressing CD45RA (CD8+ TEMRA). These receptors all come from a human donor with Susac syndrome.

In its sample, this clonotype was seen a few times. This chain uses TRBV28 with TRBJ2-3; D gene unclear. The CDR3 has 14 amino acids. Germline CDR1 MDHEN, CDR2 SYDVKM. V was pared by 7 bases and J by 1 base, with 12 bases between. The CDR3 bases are TGTGCCAGCATCCGGTTCATTGGCACAGATACGCAGTATTTT. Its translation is CASIRFIGTDTQYF.

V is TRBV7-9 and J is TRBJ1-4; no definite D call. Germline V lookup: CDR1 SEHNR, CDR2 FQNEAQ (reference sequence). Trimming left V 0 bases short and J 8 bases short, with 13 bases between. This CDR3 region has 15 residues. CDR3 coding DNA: TGTGCCAGCAGCTTAGCCTCTAAGTCTGGAGAAAAACTGTTTTTT. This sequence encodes CASSLASKSGEKLFF.

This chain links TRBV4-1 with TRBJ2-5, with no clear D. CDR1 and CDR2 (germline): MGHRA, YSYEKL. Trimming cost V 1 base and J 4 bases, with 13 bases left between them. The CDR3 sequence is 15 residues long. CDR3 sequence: CASSQGLNRRETQYF. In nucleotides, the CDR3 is TGCGCCAGCAGCCAAGGGCTCAACCGCCGAGAGACCCAGTACTTC.

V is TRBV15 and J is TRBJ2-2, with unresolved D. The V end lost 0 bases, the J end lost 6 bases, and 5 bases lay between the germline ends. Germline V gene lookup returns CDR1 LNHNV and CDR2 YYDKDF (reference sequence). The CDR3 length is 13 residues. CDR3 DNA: TGTGCCACCAGCAGAGAGGGTCCCGGGGAGCTGTTTTTT. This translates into CATSREGPGELFF.

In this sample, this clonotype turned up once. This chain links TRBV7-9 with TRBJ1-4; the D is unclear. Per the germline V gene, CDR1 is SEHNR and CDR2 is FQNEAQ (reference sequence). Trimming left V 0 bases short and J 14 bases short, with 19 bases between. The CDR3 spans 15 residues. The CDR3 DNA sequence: TGTGCCAGCAGCTTAGCCTCTCAGGCTGGAGAAATTCTGTTTTTT. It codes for CASSLASQAGEILFF.

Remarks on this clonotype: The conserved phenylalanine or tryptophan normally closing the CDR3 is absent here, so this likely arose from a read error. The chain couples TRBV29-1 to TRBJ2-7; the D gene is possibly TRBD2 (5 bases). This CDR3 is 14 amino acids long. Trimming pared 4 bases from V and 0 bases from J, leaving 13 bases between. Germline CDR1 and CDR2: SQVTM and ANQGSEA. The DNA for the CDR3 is TGCAGCGTTGTCGGGATAGGGTTCTCCTACGAGCAGTACCTC. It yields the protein CSVVGIGFSYEQYL.

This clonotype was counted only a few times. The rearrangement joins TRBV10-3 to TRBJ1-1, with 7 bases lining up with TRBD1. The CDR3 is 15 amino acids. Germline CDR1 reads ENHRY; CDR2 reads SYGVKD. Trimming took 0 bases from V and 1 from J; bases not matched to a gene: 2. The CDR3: CAISESGTANTEAFF. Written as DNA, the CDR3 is TGTGCCATCAGTGAGTCGGGGACAGCGAACACTGAAGCTTTCTTT.

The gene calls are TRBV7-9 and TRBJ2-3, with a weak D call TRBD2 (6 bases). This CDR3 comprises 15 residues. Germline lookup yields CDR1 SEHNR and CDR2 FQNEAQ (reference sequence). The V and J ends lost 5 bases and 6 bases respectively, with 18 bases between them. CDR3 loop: CASSHANKGRDTQYF. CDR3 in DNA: TGTGCCAGCAGCCACGCGAATAAGGGGAGGGATACGCAGTATTTT. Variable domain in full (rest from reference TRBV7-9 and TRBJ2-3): DTGVSQNPRHKITKRGQNVTFRCDPISEHNRLYWYRQTLGQGPEFLTYFQNEAQLEKSRLLSDRFSAERPKGSFSTLEIQRTEQGDSAMYLCASSHANKGRDTQYFGPGTRLTVL.

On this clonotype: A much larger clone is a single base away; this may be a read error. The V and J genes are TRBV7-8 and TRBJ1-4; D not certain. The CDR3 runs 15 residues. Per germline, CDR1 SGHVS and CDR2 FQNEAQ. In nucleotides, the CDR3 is TGTGCCTGCAGCTTAGTTCTGGGTTTTAATGAAAAACTGTTTTTT. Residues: CACSLVLGFNEKLFF.

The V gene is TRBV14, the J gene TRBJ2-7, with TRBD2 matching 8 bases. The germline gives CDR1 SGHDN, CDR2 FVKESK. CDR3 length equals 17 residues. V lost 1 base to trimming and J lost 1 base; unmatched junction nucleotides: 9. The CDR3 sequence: CASSQGEVAGGSYEQYF. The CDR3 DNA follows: TGTGCCAGCAGCCAAGGGGAAGTTGCGGGGGGATCCTACGAGCAGTACTTC.

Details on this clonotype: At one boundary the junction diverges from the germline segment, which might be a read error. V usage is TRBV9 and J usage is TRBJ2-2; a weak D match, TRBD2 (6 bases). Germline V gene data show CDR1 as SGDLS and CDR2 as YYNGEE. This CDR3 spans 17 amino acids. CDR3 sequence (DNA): TGTGCCTGCAGCGTTACTCGGGACTGGGGGAACACCGGGGAGCTGTTTTTT. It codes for CACSVTRDWGNTGELFF.

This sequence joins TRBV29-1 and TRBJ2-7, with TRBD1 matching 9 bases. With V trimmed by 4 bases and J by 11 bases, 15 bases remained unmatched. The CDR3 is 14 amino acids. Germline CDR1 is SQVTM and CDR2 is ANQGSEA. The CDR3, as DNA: TGCAGCGTTGTCGGGACAGGGTTCTCCTACGTGGAGTACTTC. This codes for CSVVGTGFSYVEYF.

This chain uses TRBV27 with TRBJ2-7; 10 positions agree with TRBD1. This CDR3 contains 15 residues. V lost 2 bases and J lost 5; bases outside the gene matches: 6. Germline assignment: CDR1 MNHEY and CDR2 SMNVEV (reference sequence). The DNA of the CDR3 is TGTGCCAGCAGTTTAGGGACAGGGGCTTCCCACGAGCAGTACTTC. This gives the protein CASSLGTGASHEQYF.

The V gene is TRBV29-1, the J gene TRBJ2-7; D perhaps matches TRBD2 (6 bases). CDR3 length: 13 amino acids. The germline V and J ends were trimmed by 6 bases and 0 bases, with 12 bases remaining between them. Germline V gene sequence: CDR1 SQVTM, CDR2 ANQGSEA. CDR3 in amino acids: CSVAGGVSYEQYF. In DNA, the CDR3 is TGCAGCGTGGCGGGCGGGGTCTCCTACGAGCAGTACTTC.

The CDR3 coding sequence is TGTGCCAGCCGATCACTACTTACCGGGACCGTCTCCTACGAGCAGTACTTC. Its translation is CASRSLLTGTVSYEQYF. The chain recombines TRBV6-2 or TRBV6-3 with TRBJ2-7; TRBD1 or TRBD2 may be the D gene (5 bases each). The CDR3 is 17 amino acids. The germline V gene has CDR1 MNHEY and CDR2 SVGEGT. The germline V and J ends were trimmed by 8 bases and 0 bases, with 23 bases remaining between them.

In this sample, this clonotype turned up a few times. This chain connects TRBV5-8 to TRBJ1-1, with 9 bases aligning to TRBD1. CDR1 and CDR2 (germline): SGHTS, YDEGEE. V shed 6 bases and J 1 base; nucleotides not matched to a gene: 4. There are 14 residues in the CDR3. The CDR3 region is CASNTGGGNTEAFF. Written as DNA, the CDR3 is TGTGCCAGCAACACAGGGGGCGGGAACACTGAAGCTTTCTTT.

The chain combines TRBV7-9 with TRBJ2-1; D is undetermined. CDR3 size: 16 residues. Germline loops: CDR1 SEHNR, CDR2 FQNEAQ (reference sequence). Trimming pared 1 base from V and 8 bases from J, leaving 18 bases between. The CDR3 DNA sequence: TGTGCCAGCAGCTTAGAATGGGCGTTTCGGGCCTATGAGCAGTTCTTC. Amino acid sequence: CASSLEWAFRAYEQFF.

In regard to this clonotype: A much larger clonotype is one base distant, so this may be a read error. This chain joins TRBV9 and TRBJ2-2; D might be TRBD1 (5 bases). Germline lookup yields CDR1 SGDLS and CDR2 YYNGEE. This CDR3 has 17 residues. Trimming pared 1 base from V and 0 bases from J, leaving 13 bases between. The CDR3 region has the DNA TGTGCCAGCAGCGTAAAGACAGTCCGAGCGAACACCGGGGAGCTGTTTTTT. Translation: CASSVKTVRANTGELFF.

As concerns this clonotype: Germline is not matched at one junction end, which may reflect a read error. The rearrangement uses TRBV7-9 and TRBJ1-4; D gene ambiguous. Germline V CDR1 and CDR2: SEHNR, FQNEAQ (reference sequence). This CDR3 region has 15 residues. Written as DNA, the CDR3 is TGTGCCAGCAGCTTAGCCTCTCAGGCTGGAGAAAAAACTGTTTTT. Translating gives CASSLASQAGEKTVF. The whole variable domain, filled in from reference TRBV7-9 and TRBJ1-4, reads DTGVSQNPRHKITKRGQNVTFRCDPISEHNRLYWYRQTLGQGPEFLTYFQNEAQLEKSRLLSDRFSAERPKGSFSTLEIQRTEQGDSAMYLCASSLASQAGEKTVFGSGTQLSVL.

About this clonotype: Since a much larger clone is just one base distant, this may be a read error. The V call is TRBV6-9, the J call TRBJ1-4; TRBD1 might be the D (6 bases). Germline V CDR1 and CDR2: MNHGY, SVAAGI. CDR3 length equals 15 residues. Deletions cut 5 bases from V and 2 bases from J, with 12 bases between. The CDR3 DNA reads TGTGCCAGCAGTCATTGGGGGCCCACTAATGAAAAACTGTTTTTT. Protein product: CASSHWGPTNEKLFF.

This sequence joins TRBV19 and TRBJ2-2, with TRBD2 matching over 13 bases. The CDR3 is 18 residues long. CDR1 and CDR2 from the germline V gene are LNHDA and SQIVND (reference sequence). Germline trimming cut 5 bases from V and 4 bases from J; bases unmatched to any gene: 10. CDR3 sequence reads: CASSPTGLAGVGTGELFF. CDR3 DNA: TGTGCCAGTAGTCCCACCGGACTAGCGGGGGTGGGCACCGGGGAGCTGTTTTTT.

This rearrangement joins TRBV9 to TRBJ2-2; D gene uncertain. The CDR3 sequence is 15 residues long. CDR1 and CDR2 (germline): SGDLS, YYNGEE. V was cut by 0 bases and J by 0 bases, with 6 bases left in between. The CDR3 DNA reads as TGTGCCAGCAGCGTAGACAGCGCGAACACCGGGGAGCTGTTTTTT. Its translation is CASSVDSANTGELFF.

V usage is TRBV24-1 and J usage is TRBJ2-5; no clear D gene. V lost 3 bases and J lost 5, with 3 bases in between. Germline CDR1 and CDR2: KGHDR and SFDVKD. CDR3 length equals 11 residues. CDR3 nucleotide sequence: TGTGCCACCAGTGATGGGGAGACCCAGTACTTC. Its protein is CATSDGETQYF.

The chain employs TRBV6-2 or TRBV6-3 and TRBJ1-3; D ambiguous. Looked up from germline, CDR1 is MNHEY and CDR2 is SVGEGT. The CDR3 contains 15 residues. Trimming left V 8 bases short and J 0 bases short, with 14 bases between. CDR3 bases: TGTGCCAGCGTACTCGGACTCGACTCTGGAAACACCATATATTTT. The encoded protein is CASVLGLDSGNTIYF.

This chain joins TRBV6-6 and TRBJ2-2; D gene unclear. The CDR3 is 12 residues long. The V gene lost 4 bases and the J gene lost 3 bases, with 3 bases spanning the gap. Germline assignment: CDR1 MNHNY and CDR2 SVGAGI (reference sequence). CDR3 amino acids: CASSSHTGELFF. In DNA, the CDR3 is TGTGCCAGCAGTTCTCACACCGGGGAGCTGTTTTTT.

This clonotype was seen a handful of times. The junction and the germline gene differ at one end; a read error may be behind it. As DNA, the CDR3 is TGTGCCCGCAGCCACGGGGGACTCGCGGGGGGATCCTACGAGCAGTACTTC. Translated, it gives CARSHGGLAGGSYEQYF. V usage is TRBV14 and J usage is TRBJ2-7, with 8 bases identical to TRBD2. Germline V lookup: CDR1 SGHDN, CDR2 FVKESK. The CDR3 covers 17 residues.

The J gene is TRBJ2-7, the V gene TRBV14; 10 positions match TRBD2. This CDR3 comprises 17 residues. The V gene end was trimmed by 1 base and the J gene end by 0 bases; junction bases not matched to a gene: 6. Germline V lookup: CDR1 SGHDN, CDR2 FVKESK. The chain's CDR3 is CASSQGELAGFSYEQYF. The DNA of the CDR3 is TGTGCCAGCAGCCAAGGGGAACTAGCGGGGTTCTCCTACGAGCAGTACTTC. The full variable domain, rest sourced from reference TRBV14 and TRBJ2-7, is EAGVTQFPSHSVIEKGQTVTLRCDPISGHDNLYWYRRVMGKEIKFLLHFVKESKQDESGMPNNRFLAERTGGTYSTLKVQPAELEDSGVYFCASSQGELAGFSYEQYFGPGTRLTVT.

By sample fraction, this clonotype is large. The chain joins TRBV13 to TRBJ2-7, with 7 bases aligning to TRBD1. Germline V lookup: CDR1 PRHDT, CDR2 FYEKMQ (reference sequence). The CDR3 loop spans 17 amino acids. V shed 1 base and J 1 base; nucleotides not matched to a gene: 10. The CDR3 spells CASSLAGTEKNSYEQYF. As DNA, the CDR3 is TGTGCCAGCAGCTTAGCCGGGACAGAAAAAAATTCCTACGAGCAGTACTTC.

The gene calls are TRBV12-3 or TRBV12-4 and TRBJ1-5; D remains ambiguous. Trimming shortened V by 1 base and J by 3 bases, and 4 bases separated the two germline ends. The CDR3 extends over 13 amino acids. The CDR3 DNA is TGTGCCAGCAGTTTAGTAGTCAATCAGCCCCAGCATTTT. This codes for CASSLVVNQPQHF.

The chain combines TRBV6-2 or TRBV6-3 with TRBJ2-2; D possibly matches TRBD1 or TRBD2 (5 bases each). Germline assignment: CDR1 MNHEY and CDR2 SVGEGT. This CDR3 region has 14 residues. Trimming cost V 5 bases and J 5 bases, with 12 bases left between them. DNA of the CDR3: TGTGCCAGCAGTGGCCTCGAGGGGACCGGGGAGCTGTTTTTT. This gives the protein CASSGLEGTGELFF.

The CDR3 protein is CASSFPGRSGTGLDGYTF. The CDR3 DNA follows: TGTGCCAGCAGTTTCCCAGGGCGGTCCGGGACAGGGCTCGATGGCTACACCTTC. The genes are TRBV28 and TRBJ1-2; 9 bases are a match to TRBD1. After removal of 3 bases from V and 6 bases from J, the junction contained 17 bases not matched to a gene. Germline V gene data show CDR1 as MDHEN and CDR2 as SYDVKM. The CDR3 sequence is 18 residues long.

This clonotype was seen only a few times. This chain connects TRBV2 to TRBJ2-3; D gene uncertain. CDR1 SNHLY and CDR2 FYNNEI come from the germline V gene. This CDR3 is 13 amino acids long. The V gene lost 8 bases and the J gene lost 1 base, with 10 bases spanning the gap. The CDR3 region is CASVLGGTDTQYF. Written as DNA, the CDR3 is TGTGCCAGCGTCTTGGGTGGCACAGATACGCAGTATTTT.